This T cell receptor beta chain was recovered during a study of graft-versus-host responses after intestinal transplantation. General observations from the study: Patients who carried graft-donor T cell macrochimerism also had high graft-versus-host to host-versus-graft clonal ratios in their allografts.

Profiling relied on immunoSEQ multiplex PCR, and the TCRdb table lists in-frame clones only, not all of them. The repertoire holds 62,000 or so clones, 85% to 95% seen once, with approximately 1.5% in the top ten. A word on this clone: Its antigen is as yet unknown.

Per germline, CDR1 SGDLS and CDR2 YYNGEE. The J segment lost 2 bases and the V segment lost 0 bases, leaving 1 base of the junction unmatched. There are 15 residues in the CDR3. This chain connects TRBV9 to TRBJ2-1; 8 bases agree with TRBD2. Sequences were derived from unstimulated CD8+ T cells sorted from spleen or lymph node cells, sampled before transplant. This receptor was identified in a human donor who was the organ donor for an intestinal transplant. CDR3 sequence (DNA): TGTGCCAGCAGCGTAGGAGCGGGAGCCTACAATGAGCAGTTCTTC. Its protein product is CASSVGAGAYNEQFF.